By sample fraction, the clone carrying this T cell receptor (beta chain) is medium-sized (0.01 to 0.1%). The sample is drawn from a study of immune heterogeneity within non-small cell lung tumors. In a multiplex PCR, 32 V and 13 J primers amplified TCR beta CDR3. TCRdb processed the multiplex PCR reads anew with MiXCR; each CDR3 protein has one entry. The sample shows about 10,000 distinct CDR3 sequences, around a sixth of them seen only once. Bulk tumor gDNA, roughly 660 ng per sample, served as the TCR template. Several biopsies per primary tumor, spaced far apart, were taken during surgery. The study enrolled patients with untreated, newly diagnosed non-small cell lung cancer who underwent curative surgery. Trimming cost V 6 bases and J 4 bases, with 12 bases left between them. Germline V gene sequence: CDR1 MNHEY, CDR2 SMNVEV (reference sequence). The CDR3 sequence is 13 residues long.

This clonotype was obtained from a man in his forties with non-small cell lung cancer. The rearrangement joins TRBV27 to TRBJ2-5; D not certain. The sample comprised lung tumor tissue. As DNA, the CDR3 is TGTGCCAGCAGACTACTTCAAACAGAGACCCAGTACTTC. Its translation: CASRLLQTETQYF.